This T cell receptor (beta chain) derives from a study of T cells in tuberculosis. Study results and caveats: The TCR-beta difference was not significant; alpha differences partly reflected length.

As regards this clone: Antigen unknown.

Between the trimmed V and J ends, which lost 3 bases and 10 bases, there was a span of 4 bases. The CDR3 has 10 amino acids. From germline, CDR1 is MDHEN and CDR2 SYDVKM. Generated by immunoSEQ multiplex PCR, the TCRdb table keeps only in-frame clones and is missing some. Here the sample spans more than 40,000 clones, around 94% being singletons. The clonotype originates from a donor between 10 and 29 years old with latent tuberculosis or without tuberculosis infection. Some clones in this sample may be carry-over from other donors' samples. Sequencing was performed on PBMCs. The chain has TRBV28 and TRBJ2-1; D is ambiguous. CDR3 sequence: CASSFMEQFF. For the CDR3, the DNA is TGTGCCAGCAGTTTCATGGAGCAGTTCTTC. Full variable domain (rest looked up from reference TRBV28 and TRBJ2-1): DVKVTQSSRYLVKRTGEKVFLECVQDMDHENMFWYRQDPGLGLRLIYFSYDVKMKEKGDIPEGYSVSREKKERFSLILESASTNQTSMYLCASSFMEQFFGPGTRLTVL.